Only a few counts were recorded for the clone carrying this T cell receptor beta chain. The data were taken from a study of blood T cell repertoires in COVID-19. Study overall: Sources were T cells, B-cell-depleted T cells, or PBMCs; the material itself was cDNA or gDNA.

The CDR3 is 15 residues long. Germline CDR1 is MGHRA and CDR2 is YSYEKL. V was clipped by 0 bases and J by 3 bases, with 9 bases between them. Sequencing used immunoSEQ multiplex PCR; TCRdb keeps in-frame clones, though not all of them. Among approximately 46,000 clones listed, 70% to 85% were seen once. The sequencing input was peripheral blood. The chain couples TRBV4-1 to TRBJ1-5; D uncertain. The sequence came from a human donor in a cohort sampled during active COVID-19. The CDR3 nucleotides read TGCGCCAGCAGCCAAGATTGGAGTCTCAATCAGCCCCAGCATTTT. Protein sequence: CASSQDWSLNQPQHF.